This T cell receptor beta chain derives from a study of blood T cell repertoires in COVID-19. Turning to the study itself: T cells, B-cell-depleted T cells, or PBMCs supplied cDNA or gDNA.

Produced via immunoSEQ multiplex PCR; TCRdb's table is partial and in-frame only. Here the sample spans some 350,000 clones, around 87% being singletons. The specimen sequenced was peripheral blood. The receptor was derived from a woman aged 45-65 years with COVID-19, enrolled during active disease.

CDR3 bases: TGTGCCAGCAGTTCTGATGACGGGACACCAAACACTGAAGCTTTCTTT. It codes for CASSSDDGTPNTEAFF. This chain links TRBV6-5 with TRBJ1-1; D is possibly TRBD1 (6 bases). This CDR3 spans 16 amino acids. The V and J ends lost 4 bases and 2 bases respectively, with 17 bases between them. Germline CDR1 reads MNHEY; CDR2 reads SVGAGI.